This T cell receptor (beta chain) was documented in a study of T cell changes during pregnancy in multiple sclerosis. The V gene's germline CDR1 is MGHRA and CDR2 YSYEKL. CDR3 size: 14 residues. V was trimmed by 3 bases and J by 5 bases, leaving 12 bases between them. TCRdb keeps only in-frame clones here, not all; method: immunoSEQ multiplex PCR. The repertoire includes approximately 30,000 clones, roughly nine tenths of them detected once, and about 11% sits in the top ten. Sequenced material: CD8+ T cells from peripheral blood mononuclear cells, taken in the second trimester of pregnancy. The rearrangement uses TRBV4-1 and TRBJ2-3; D may be TRBD1 (6 bases). The receptor's source is a female donor with multiple sclerosis, enrolled in a pregnancy study. CDR3 DNA sequence: TGCGCCAGCAGCCACGGGACATCGGGAGATACGCAGTATTTT. Amino acids: CASSHGTSGDTQYF.